This is a list of T cell receptor beta chains from one sample in a study of patients and donors after allogeneic stem cell transplantation. Each CDR3 protein is one row after TCRdb ran MiXCR on the RT-PCR reads. The table shows over 200,000 distinct CDR3 sequences, with around 41% occurring only once. Material: blood, either unsorted or a sorted T cell fraction (not recorded which). These receptor sequences come from a human donor who was either an allogeneic HSCT recipient or a stem cell or donor lymphocyte infusion donor (not recorded which). It is not recorded whose cells these are; they may come from a transplant donor. CDR3s include the opening cysteine and the closing phenylalanine or tryptophan.

>TRBJ1-1|TRBV12-3/TRBV12-4
CASSSYRLNTEAFF
>TRBJ2-1|TRBV24-1
CATSRSAWDEQFF
>TRBJ1-2|TRBV6-6
CASSYHPAGYTF
>TRBJ1-5|TRBV12-3/TRBV12-4
CASSLTENQPQHF
>TRBJ2-2|TRBV5-5
CASSAPMAGELFF
>TRBJ1-2|TRBV2
CASSGDRPISWRDYGYTF
>TRBJ2-2|TRBV5-1
CASSRTSGELFF
>TRBJ1-5|TRBV5-5
CASSRGGGVNQPQHF
>TRBJ1-5|TRBV6-5
CASSTDRFGQPQHF
>TRBJ1-1|TRBV5-1
CASSQNWGVRNTEAFF
>TRBJ1-1|TRBV20-1
CSARADTNTEAFF
>TRBJ1-3|TRBV28
CASSERRVYSGNTIYF
>TRBJ1-2|TRBV4-1
CASSQDWVAGLLRGYTF
>TRBJ2-2|TRBV9
CASSVVSGDGELFF
>TRBJ1-3|TRBV10-3
CAISGQGPGNTIYF
>TRBJ2-7|TRBV10-3
CAISESGRIDYEQYF
>TRBJ2-2|TRBV5-1
CASSSHNTGELFF
>TRBJ1-2|TRBV10-3
CAISPGTGDYGYTF
>TRBJ1-2|TRBV29-1
CSVESRPPGPNYGYTF
>TRBJ2-7|TRBV6-2/TRBV6-3
CASSYLTRLEQYF